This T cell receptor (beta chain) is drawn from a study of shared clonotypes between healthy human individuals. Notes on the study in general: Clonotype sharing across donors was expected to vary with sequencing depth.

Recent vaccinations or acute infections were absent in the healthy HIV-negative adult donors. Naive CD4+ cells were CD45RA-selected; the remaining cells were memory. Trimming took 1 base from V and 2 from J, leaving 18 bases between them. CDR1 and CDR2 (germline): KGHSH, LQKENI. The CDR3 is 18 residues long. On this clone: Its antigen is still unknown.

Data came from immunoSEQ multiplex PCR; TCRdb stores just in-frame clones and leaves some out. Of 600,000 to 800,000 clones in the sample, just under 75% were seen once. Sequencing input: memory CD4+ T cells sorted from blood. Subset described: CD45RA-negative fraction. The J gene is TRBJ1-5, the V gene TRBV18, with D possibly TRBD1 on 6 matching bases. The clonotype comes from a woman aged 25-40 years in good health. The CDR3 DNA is TGTGCCAGCTCACCACTACCGGGAAGGGGGGCCCGCAATCAGCCCCAGCATTTT. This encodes CASSPLPGRGARNQPQHF.